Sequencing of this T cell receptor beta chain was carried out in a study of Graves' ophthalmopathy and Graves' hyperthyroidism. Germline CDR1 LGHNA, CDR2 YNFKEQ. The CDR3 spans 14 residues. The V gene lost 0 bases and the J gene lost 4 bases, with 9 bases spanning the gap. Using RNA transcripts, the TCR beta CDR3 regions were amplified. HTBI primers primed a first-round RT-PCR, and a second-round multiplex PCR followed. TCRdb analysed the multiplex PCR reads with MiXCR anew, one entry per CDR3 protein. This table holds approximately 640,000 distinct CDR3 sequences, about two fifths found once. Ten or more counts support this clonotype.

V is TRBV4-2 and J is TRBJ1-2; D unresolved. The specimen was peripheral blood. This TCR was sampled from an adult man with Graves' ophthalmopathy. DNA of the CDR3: TGTGCCAGCAGCCAAGATGAAGCCTCCTATGGCTACACCTTC. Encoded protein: CASSQDEASYGYTF.